This record covers a single TCR beta chain. Its specificity is not known. V lost 1 base, J lost 2 bases, and 13 bases lay in between. The CDR3 runs to 16 residues. Germline V CDR1 and CDR2: SGHNT, YYREEE (reference sequence). Repertoires were generated with immunoSEQ multiplex PCR, while TCRdb's copy carries only in-frame clones and drops some. The sample has roughly 400,000 clones, around 96% seen once. The source of the sample is a study of shared clonotypes between healthy human individuals. Findings and limits, study-wide: A reduction in generation probabilities was seen for non-shared clonotypes relative to those shared by all four donors. Shared across a handful of donors were about 4.6% of the naive CD4 clonotypes. Only blood samples were collected, and tissue repertoires likely differ.

The sample consisted of memory CD8+ T cells sorted from blood. The sample's subset: CD45RO+ cells pooled with CCR7-negative TemRA cells. This TCR was sampled from a man in his thirties or forties in good health. The chain combines TRBV5-4 with TRBJ1-5, with no clear D. CDR3 sequence (DNA): TGTGCCAGCAGCTTGCTGGGAGACATTGGCAATCAGCCCCAGCATTTT. As protein: CASSLLGDIGNQPQHF.